This T cell receptor (beta chain) came from a study of blood T cells in healthy people across ages (dated by TCRdb to between 2015 and 2017). Notes on the research overall: Template switching captured roughly one uniquely barcoded TCR beta cDNA molecule per two T cells in model experiments. Age-related changes in TCR beta repertoire diversity were measured in the study by deep sequencing normalized with unique cDNA molecular identifiers. Four age groups were formed from the donors: young (average about 15 years), middle-aged (approximately 40), aged (approximately 60) and long-lived (less than 85). For two donors (one aged 18 to 30 and one aged 80 or older), the study analyzed two additional independent replicas of 1 million unique cDNA reads from the same blood draw. The paper as a whole reports these results and caveats: Total diversity estimates from one million sequenced T cells were considered lower bounds and underestimates. Because donor CMV infection status was unknown, age-related changes in expanded clonotypes were potentially confounded. Observed TCR beta diversity per million T cells fell roughly linearly with age, and a significant reduction was already apparent by age roughly 40. Because profiling used bulk unsorted PBMCs, naive and antigen-experienced compartments could not be compared conclusively. There was a strong correlation between observed TCR beta diversity and the percentage of naive T cells measured by flow cytometry. Compared with the aged group, the long-lived group had more naive CD4+ T cells, fewer expanded clones and increased TCR diversity, suggesting age selection.

With regard to this clonotype: It has no known antigen specificity. Within one base of it there is no much larger clone, and no base qualities were kept.

The library was built by means of 5' RACE. Sequencing used an Illumina HiSeq 2500. A second PCR of roughly 6 to 11 cycles was run with a J-beta primer mix and a sample-barcoded 5' primer. A template-switch 5' adaptor carrying 12 random nucleotides introduced a unique molecular identifier onto each TCR beta cDNA molecule. Each sample yielded at least 3 million CDR3-containing paired-end reads. First-strand cDNA synthesis was performed from all RNA using the Mint cDNA synthesis kit, with priming by a TRBC-specific oligonucleotide. Following uracil-DNA glycosylase treatment, all cDNA underwent a first 18-cycle PCR with the universal primers M1SS and BC2_uni_R. Regarding the original processing steps: For normalization, 1 million high-quality reads, each with a distinct molecular identifier, were randomly selected from each sample. Instead of being binned into consensus sequences, reads that shared molecular identifiers were thrown out. CDR3 identification, clonotype clustering and error correction used MiTCR with a Q25 quality threshold and the strictest error-elimination algorithm. Lower-bound total TCR beta diversity was estimated with a nonparametric unseen species model using Euler transformation. Clones were called with MiXCR by TCRdb after fastp trimmed the public reads at Q25, and only in-frame beta chains were retained. Duplicate CDR3 protein sequences are folded into a single record with the most common DNA and genes. Clone size and V and J calls follow TCRdb, not the original study. This sample has approximately 800,000 distinct CDR3 sequences in its table, and around 25% of those were observed once. Clones ranked in the top ten supply around 2.9% of the sample.

The CDR3, from cysteine to phenylalanine, totals 15 residues. CDR3 DNA is the only sequence kept; it has 45 bases, read in frame from the first base. V is cut by 6 bases and J by 3 bases, and the space between the germline ends is 16 bases. The donors were about 40 Caucasian individuals from Russia, aged roughly 6 to 100 years, who were systemically healthy. Ten milliliters of peripheral blood were drawn from each donor into EDTA-treated Vacutainer tubes. Ficoll-Paque density-gradient centrifugation was used to isolate PBMCs, with at least 6 million per sample. Trizol reagent was used to extract total RNA from the PBMCs, yielding at least 6 micrograms per sample. For every donor, an aliquot of PBMCs went through flow cytometry to measure the percentages of naive CD45RAhigh/CD27high T cells. This sample also appeared in a second study, on T cells of mothers and their children. The other study reports the following: Nine systemically healthy Caucasian individuals served as donors, namely three mothers together with their six children. cDNA synthesis consumed the entire amount of extracted RNA, loaded at around 1.5 ug RNA in each 15 ul reaction. In the second PCR, the M1S primer introduced both the sample barcodes and 2-4 random nucleotides. Over 8.5 million TCR beta CDR3 reads were obtained for each mother, and 2.5 million to 3 million reads were obtained for each child. TCR recombination output is similarly shaped by thymic selection in related and unrelated pairs, with a minor effect exerted by inherited differences. Normalized repertoire overlap was always slightly but never significantly higher in related than unrelated mother-child pairs. With a sensitivity of 90 to 100 clones per million clonotypes, no persistent microchimeric T cell clones were detected. Deep NGS was used in the study to compare the TCR beta repertoires of mothers and children and to look for features that separate related mother-child pairs from unrelated individuals. Mothers averaged roughly 40 +/- 4 years of age and children averaged around 10 +/- 4 years. After adapter ligation with NEBNext reagents, the libraries were sequenced on Illumina HiSeq 2000 with 100+100 nt paired-end reads. Mother and child libraries were prepared a month apart and sequenced in separate runs to prevent cross-contamination. Between roughly 450,000 and 2,000,000 distinct TCR beta clonotypes were identified per donor. Naive TCR beta clonotypes were estimated from low-frequency clonotypes matched to each donor's FACS-determined naive share, without sorting.

The sample taken for sequencing was blood. This receptor was taken from a boy between 5 and 17 years old in good health. Recombination joined TRBV12-3 or TRBV12-4 with TRBJ2-3; matching of 5 bases hints at TRBD1 as the D gene. The CDR3 region: CASRGPVGRTDTQYF. The DNA sequence follows: TGTGCCAGCAGGGGGCCCGTGGGAAGGACAGATACGCAGTATTTT.